These 28 T cell receptor beta chains were sequenced from one sample in a study of identifying expanded T cells in peripheral blood. Clones were sequenced by immunoSEQ multiplex PCR, and TCRdb holds only the in-frame ones, with some missing. The sample has about 78,000 clones; roughly 81% are singletons. Sequenced sample: blood. The receptor set was obtained from a person between 18 and 75 years old in good health.

The gene calls are TRBV28 and TRBJ2-1, with D maybe TRBD2 (6 bases). There are 17 residues in the CDR3. Deletions cut 6 bases from V and 0 bases from J, with 18 bases between. In germline, CDR1 is MDHEN, CDR2 SYDVKM. This CDR3 reads CASSNSGTASSYNEQFF. CDR3 bases: TGTGCCAGCAGCAACTCCGGGACTGCGAGCTCCTACAATGAGCAGTTCTTC.

This clone was seen once. V usage is TRBV30 and J usage is TRBJ1-5; D is unresolved. V was shortened by 1 base and J by 4 bases, with 14 bases between the two germline ends. Germline CDR1 is GTSNPN and CDR2 is SVGIG (reference sequence). The CDR3 has 15 residues. The CDR3 DNA reads as TGTGCCTGGAGTGAGGGCGTAAGGGAAAATCAGCCCCAGCATTTT. Encoded protein: CAWSEGVRENQPQHF.

The rearrangement uses TRBV30 and TRBJ1-2, with 8 bases aligning to TRBD1. The germline V gene has CDR1 GTSNPN and CDR2 SVGIG (reference sequence). With 1 base clipped from V and 3 bases from J, the junction kept 7 bases outside the gene matches. The CDR3 sequence is 15 residues long. CDR3 sequence reads: CAWSAPGQVYYGYTF. The CDR3 DNA follows: TGTGCCTGGAGTGCCCCGGGACAGGTATACTATGGCTACACCTTC.

The gene calls are TRBV7-3 and TRBJ2-3, with TRBD1 as a possible D gene (5 bases). V gave up 0 bases and J gave up 4 bases, with 14 bases separating them. The CDR3 spans 16 residues. Looked up from germline, CDR1 is SGHTA and CDR2 is FQGTGA. The CDR3 DNA follows: TGTGCCAGCAGCTTAACAAGACAGCTGGGCGCAGATACGCAGTATTTT. Amino acid sequence: CASSLTRQLGADTQYF.

The chain employs TRBV11-1 and TRBJ2-7, with no clear D. CDR1 and CDR2 from the germline V gene are SGHAT and FQDESV (reference sequence). V was pared by 5 bases and J by 2 bases, with 4 bases between. The CDR3 is 11 residues long. CDR3 nucleotide sequence: TGTGCCAGCAGCCCGGCCTACGAGCAGTACTTC. The encoded protein is CASSPAYEQYF. Variable domain in full (rest from reference TRBV11-1 and TRBJ2-7): EAEVAQSPRYKITEKSQAVAFWCDPISGHATLYWYRQILGQGPELLVQFQDESVVDDSQLPKDRFSAERLKGVDSTLKIQPAELGDSAMYLCASSPAYEQYFGPGTRLTVT.

This rearrangement joins TRBV19 to TRBJ2-2; 9 nucleotides line up with TRBD2. The germline gives CDR1 LNHDA, CDR2 SQIVND (reference sequence). The CDR3 loop spans 15 amino acids. V was pared by 4 bases and J by 9 bases, with 9 bases of the junction left unmatched. The CDR3 here is CASSSLAGIDRELFF. The CDR3 DNA reads TGTGCCAGTAGTAGCCTAGCGGGAATCGACCGGGAGCTGTTTTTT.

This sequence joins TRBV19 and TRBJ1-5, with TRBD1 matching over 9 bases. Germline-derived CDR1 and CDR2 are LNHDA and SQIVND (reference sequence). The J segment lost 0 bases and the V segment lost 4 bases, leaving 7 bases of the junction unmatched. The length of the CDR3 is 17 residues. The CDR3 is CASSRDRGANSNQPQHF. The CDR3 bases are TGTGCCAGTAGTAGAGACAGGGGGGCCAATAGCAATCAGCCCCAGCATTTT.

This clone appeared a few times. V and J are TRBV7-9 and TRBJ1-2; 8 bases map to TRBD1. Germline CDR1 reads SEHNR; CDR2 reads FQNEAQ (reference sequence). J lost 4 bases, V lost 3 bases, and 7 bases had no gene match. CDR3 length: 15 amino acids. CDR3 sequence: CASSFGTGGTYGYTF. CDR3 bases: TGTGCCAGCAGCTTTGGTACAGGGGGGACCTATGGCTACACCTTC.

This sequence joins TRBV4-1 and TRBJ1-4; D gene ambiguous. The V end lost 0 bases, the J end lost 11 bases, and 13 bases lay between the germline ends. From germline, CDR1 is MGHRA and CDR2 YSYEKL. The CDR3 consists of 14 residues. Here the CDR3 DNA reads TGCGCCAGCAGCCAAGATCAGATCGATGGGAAACTGTTTTTT. It encodes CASSQDQIDGKLFF.

This rearrangement joins TRBV12-5 to TRBJ2-1, with D possibly matching TRBD1 (5 bases). This CDR3 spans 13 amino acids. The V end was cut by 0 bases, the J end by 15 bases, with 15 bases between. Germline V gene lookup returns CDR1 LGHNT and CDR2 FRNRAP. CDR3 region: CASGLVRAGLMFF. CDR3 in DNA: TGTGCTAGTGGTTTGGTACGTGCAGGGTTGATGTTCTTC.

The chain is built from TRBV7-3 and TRBJ2-7; D is possibly TRBD2 (6 bases). The germline gives CDR1 SGHTA, CDR2 FQGTGA. The CDR3 is 15 residues long. The V and J ends lost 0 bases and 3 bases respectively, with 12 bases between them. The CDR3 DNA reads as TGTGCCAGCAGCTTAACGGGGGGAGCTAGCTACGAGCAGTACTTC. It translates to CASSLTGGASYEQYF.

About this clone: The junction does not match germline at one end; this may be a read error. The chain is built from TRBV7-9 and TRBJ2-2; the D gene is possibly TRBD2 (5 bases). Germline V CDR1 and CDR2: SEHNR, FQNEAQ (reference sequence). The CDR3 length is 15 residues. CDR3 sequence: CASILSGINTGELFF. CDR3 DNA: TGTGCCAGCATCTTATCGGGAATTAACACCGGGGAGCTGTTTTTT. Together with reference TRBV7-9 and TRBJ2-2, the CDR3 gives the full variable domain: DTGVSQNPRHKITKRGQNVTFRCDPISEHNRLYWYRQTLGQGPEFLTYFQNEAQLEKSRLLSDRFSAERPKGSFSTLEIQRTEQGDSAMYLCASILSGINTGELFFGEGSRLTVL.

J is TRBJ1-2 and V is TRBV7-2, with D unclear. The V end lost 3 bases, the J end lost 8 bases, and 10 bases lay between the germline ends. CDR3 length: 12 residues. The germline V gene encodes CDR1 SGHTA and CDR2 FQGNSA. CDR3 DNA: TGTGCCAGCAGCTTTCCGGGAAGCGGCTACACCTTC. Encoded protein: CASSFPGSGYTF.

The gene calls are TRBV5-1 and TRBJ2-5; possibly TRBD1 for D (6 bases). The CDR3 runs 14 residues. With 0 bases removed from V and 4 bases from J, the gap between germline ends came to 10 bases. From germline, CDR1 is SGHRS and CDR2 YFSETQ. CDR3 region: CASSLGDTLETQYF. CDR3 DNA sequence: TGCGCCAGCAGCTTGGGGGACACTTTAGAGACCCAGTACTTC.

This chain joins TRBV29-1 and TRBJ1-1, with a possible D match to TRBD1 (6 bases). The CDR3 runs to 14 residues. Germline V CDR1 and CDR2: SQVTM, ANQGSEA. The germline V and J ends were trimmed by 4 bases and 1 base, with 13 bases remaining between them. CDR3 bases: TGCAGCGTTGCGAGGGGGGTCGGGAACACTGAAGCTTTCTTT. Its translation: CSVARGVGNTEAFF.

This clone was observed a handful of times. V gene TRBV18 combines with J gene TRBJ2-3, with TRBD1 as a possible D gene (5 bases). Germline CDR1 is KGHSH and CDR2 is LQKENI. The CDR3 loop spans 14 amino acids. V lost 8 bases and J 1 base, leaving 13 bases between the germline ends. DNA of the CDR3: TGTGCCAGCCTCACAGGTTTCGGCACAGATACGCAGTATTTT. As protein: CASLTGFGTDTQYF.

The V and J genes are TRBV7-2 and TRBJ1-2; weak D call: TRBD1 (5 bases). The CDR3 loop spans 15 amino acids. Deletions cut 7 bases from V and 0 bases from J, with 15 bases between. CDR1 is SGHTA and CDR2 is FQGNSA in the germline V gene. In DNA form, the CDR3 reads TGTGCCAGCAAAAACGCAGGGCCAGCTAACTATGGCTACACCTTC. It translates to CASKNAGPANYGYTF.

This rearrangement joins TRBV7-2 to TRBJ2-7; D not resolved. The CDR3 runs to 15 residues. Per the germline V gene, CDR1 is SGHTA and CDR2 is FQGNSA. V lost 1 base, J lost 3 bases, and 13 bases lay in between. CDR3 nucleotide sequence: TGTGCCAGCAGCTTAGATCCAGGAATCGTCTACGAGCAGTACTTC. It yields the protein CASSLDPGIVYEQYF.

J is TRBJ2-7 and V is TRBV18, with TRBD1 as a possible D gene (5 bases). The CDR3 consists of 15 residues. CDR1 is KGHSH, CDR2 LQKENI, per germline. Trimming removed 0 bases at V and 6 bases at J, with 15 bases between. The CDR3 DNA reads TGTGCCAGCTCACCACCGGCAGGGTCACCCCCCGAGCAGTACTTC. As protein: CASSPPAGSPPEQYF.

V usage is TRBV15 and J usage is TRBJ1-3; no clear D gene. The V and J ends lost 11 bases and 0 bases respectively, with 14 bases between them. Looked up from germline, CDR1 is LNHNV and CDR2 is YYDKDF (reference sequence). The CDR3 runs to 14 residues. The CDR3 DNA reads TGTGCCCCCATATTCTGGAACTCTGGAAACACCATATATTTT. Residues: CAPIFWNSGNTIYF.

This chain joins TRBV28 and TRBJ1-2; D not resolved. The ends were cut back, 2 bases at V and 8 bases at J, with 15 bases in the middle. Germline-derived CDR1 and CDR2 are MDHEN and SYDVKM. This CDR3 has 14 amino acids. The CDR3 sequence: CASSLKVTRSGYTF. The CDR3 DNA follows: TGTGCCAGCAGTTTAAAAGTGACAAGAAGCGGCTACACCTTC.

The chain has TRBV28 and TRBJ2-2; D is possibly TRBD1 (5 bases). V lost 3 bases, J lost 1 base, and 9 bases lay in between. This CDR3 spans 15 amino acids. Germline V gene lookup returns CDR1 MDHEN and CDR2 SYDVKM. The CDR3 nucleotides are TGTGCCAGCAGTTTCAGGACAATGAACACCGGGGAGCTGTTTTTT. Translation gives CASSFRTMNTGELFF.

CDR3 sequence reads: CASSANNIQYF. The CDR3 DNA reads as TGTGCCAGCAGCGCTAATAACATTCAGTACTTC. The chain uses TRBV9 and TRBJ2-4; D gene unclear. The CDR3 runs to 11 residues. V was clipped by 3 bases and J by 7 bases, with 5 bases between them. CDR1 and CDR2 (germline): SGDLS, YYNGEE.

The chain carries TRBV6-5 and TRBJ2-7; 7 bases line up with TRBD1. Trimming removed 9 bases from V and 3 bases from J; junction bases left unmatched: 11. CDR3 length: 14 amino acids. Germline CDR1 reads MNHEY; CDR2 reads SVGAGI. The CDR3 here is CARKDRVPYYEQYF. For the CDR3, the DNA is TGTGCCAGGAAAGACAGGGTCCCCTACTACGAGCAGTACTTC.

V is TRBV5-1 and J is TRBJ2-7; D remains ambiguous. This CDR3 is 13 amino acids long. Trimming removed 4 bases from V and 6 bases from J, with 14 bases in between. Germline CDR1 reads SGHRS; CDR2 reads YFSETQ. As DNA, the CDR3 is TGCGCCAGCAGCCCTGGGCCAATGAGCGAGCAGTACTTC. Its protein is CASSPGPMSEQYF.

The V gene is TRBV6-5, the J gene TRBJ1-1, with TRBD1 matching over 7 bases. Losses at the gene ends were 0 bases for V and 5 bases for J; bases not matched to a gene: 9. This CDR3 region has 16 residues. Germline CDR1 and CDR2: MNHEY and SVGAGI. The CDR3 nucleotides are TGTGCCAGCAGTTACTCGAGGGTGACAGGGTTTACTGAAGCTTTCTTT. Residues: CASSYSRVTGFTEAFF.

The rearrangement uses TRBV25-1 and TRBJ2-1; a weak D match, TRBD1 (6 bases). From germline, CDR1 is MGHDK and CDR2 SYGVNS. The CDR3 is made up of 18 amino acids. The V gene lost 3 bases and the J gene lost 0 bases, with 18 bases spanning the gap. Written as DNA, the CDR3 is TGTGCCAGCAGTGATGTCGCTGGGAAAGGGGGCTCCTACAATGAGCAGTTCTTC. Translated: CASSDVAGKGGSYNEQFF.

The rearrangement links TRBV6-6 to TRBJ2-5, with no clear D. The V end was cut by 7 bases, the J end by 2 bases, with 5 bases between. Germline V gene data show CDR1 as MNHNY and CDR2 as SVGAGI (reference sequence). The CDR3 extends over 11 amino acids. The CDR3 sequence is CASTRQETQYF. CDR3 in DNA: TGTGCCAGCACGAGGCAAGAGACCCAGTACTTC.